One and the same sample provided the 21 T cell receptor beta chains below, sequenced in a study of Graves' ophthalmopathy and Graves' hyperthyroidism. TCR beta CDR3 regions were amplified from RNA transcripts. HTBI primers were used in a first-round RT-PCR, which preceded a second-round multiplex PCR. TCRdb analysed the multiplex PCR reads with MiXCR anew, one entry per CDR3 protein. The data show roughly 1.1 million distinct CDR3 sequences, 35% to 45% seen once. Sequencing was carried out using peripheral blood or thyroid tissue (not recorded which). The source of these receptors is an adult man with Graves' hyperthyroidism.

Only a few counts were recorded for this clonotype. The chain links TRBV7-2 to TRBJ1-4, with no clear D. Deletions cut 2 bases from V and 11 bases from J, with 15 bases between. From germline, CDR1 is SGHTA and CDR2 FQGNSA. This CDR3 has 14 amino acids. The DNA for the CDR3 is TGTGCCAGCAGCTTAATGGGCCAGGACGCGAAACTGTTTTTT. This gives the protein CASSLMGQDAKLFF.

There are a few counts of this clonotype. The chain carries TRBV6-2 or TRBV6-3 and TRBJ1-1; no definite D call. V was trimmed by 3 bases and J by 2 bases, leaving 13 bases between them. Germline CDR1 reads MNHEY; CDR2 reads SVGEGT. The CDR3 consists of 15 residues. The CDR3 is CASSYHIRGNTEAFF. CDR3 sequence (DNA): TGTGCCAGCAGTTATCACATTCGGGGAAACACTGAAGCTTTCTTT.

This clonotype has a count of ten or more. CDR3 amino acids: CAISESGQISSGNTIYF. CDR3 nucleotides: TGTGCCATCAGTGAGTCGGGACAGATAAGCTCTGGAAACACCATATATTTT. The chain joins TRBV10-3 to TRBJ1-3; TRBD1 matches at 7 bases. The germline CDR1 and CDR2 sequences are ENHRY and SYGVKD. V dropped 0 bases and J dropped 0; count of bases not matched to a gene: 5. The CDR3 contains 17 residues.

This clonotype was observed many times. The genes are TRBV7-2 and TRBJ2-7; no firm D call. Germline V gives CDR1 SGHTA, CDR2 FQGNSA. There are 12 residues in the CDR3. The V end lost 5 bases, the J end lost 6 bases, and 11 bases lay between the germline ends. CDR3 sequence (DNA): TGTGCCAGCAGCCCGCACCAGAGCGAGCAGTACTTC. It is translated as CASSPHQSEQYF. The whole variable domain, filled in from reference TRBV7-2 and TRBJ2-7, reads GAGVSQSPSNKVTEKGKDVELRCDPISGHTALYWYRQSLGQGLEFLIYFQGNSAPDKSGLPSDRFSAERTGGSVSTLTIQRTQQEDSAVYLCASSPHQSEQYFGPGTRLTVT.

This clonotype was observed a single time. A junction boundary mismatches the germline segment, possibly from a read error. The chain links TRBV25-1 to TRBJ1-6, with unresolved D. There are 11 residues in the CDR3. Germline V gene sequence: CDR1 MGHDK, CDR2 SYGVNS. CDR3 in DNA: TGTGCCAGCAGGGAAGGTTCACCCCTCCAATTT. Protein product: CASREGSPLQF.

The chain recombines TRBV6-6 with TRBJ2-3, with D uncertain. This CDR3 region has 13 residues. V was clipped by 7 bases and J by 2 bases, with 10 bases between them. Germline V lookup: CDR1 MNHNY, CDR2 SVGAGI (reference sequence). The CDR3 is CASTRRPTDTQYF. CDR3 coding DNA: TGTGCCAGCACCAGGCGGCCCACAGATACGCAGTATTTT.

This clonotype has more than one count but fewer than ten. The chain links TRBV6-4 to TRBJ1-6, with D maybe TRBD1 (5 bases). Germline assignment: CDR1 MRHNA and CDR2 SNTAGT. The CDR3 is made up of 13 amino acids. The V gene lost 10 bases and the J gene lost 5 bases, with 12 bases spanning the gap. The CDR3 protein is CATSPGDNSPLHF. CDR3 nucleotides: TGTGCCACCTCGCCGGGGGATAATTCACCCCTCCACTTT.

The gene calls are TRBV2 and TRBJ2-7; 7 bases are a match to TRBD1. There are 13 residues in the CDR3. J lost 9 bases, V lost 5 bases, and 10 bases had no gene match. The germline CDR1 and CDR2 sequences are SNHLY and FYNNEI. The DNA for the CDR3 is TGTGCCAGCAGTAGCGAAGGGACAGTCGGGCAGTACTTC. Amino acid sequence: CASSSEGTVGQYF.

This clonotype occurred many times. The genes are TRBV14 and TRBJ1-4, with D tentatively TRBD1 (5 bases). The CDR3 runs 13 residues. Germline V gene lookup returns CDR1 SGHDN and CDR2 FVKESK. The V end was cut by 1 base, the J end by 7 bases, with 7 bases between. The CDR3, as DNA: TGTGCCAGCAGCCAAGGAGGGGTTGAAAAACTGTTTTTT. Translated: CASSQGGVEKLFF.

DNA for the CDR3: TGTGCCAGCGCGGGACAGGTTTCCTACAATGAGCAGTTCTTC. This codes for CASAGQVSYNEQFF. This chain links TRBV2 with TRBJ2-1, with 8 bases identical to TRBD1. Germline CDR1 and CDR2: SNHLY and FYNNEI. This CDR3 is 14 amino acids long. Losses at the gene ends were 8 bases for V and 1 base for J; bases not matched to a gene: 4.

This clonotype was recorded a few times. The rearrangement joins TRBV7-8 to TRBJ1-2; no definite D call. Trimming took 5 bases from V and 0 from J, leaving 13 bases between them. Germline V gives CDR1 SGHVS, CDR2 FQNEAQ. The CDR3 extends over 15 amino acids. The CDR3, as DNA: TGTGCCAGCAGCCAGGACGAGGGAACTAACTATGGCTACACCTTC. Its translation: CASSQDEGTNYGYTF.

This sequence joins TRBV6-5 and TRBJ1-1, with TRBD1 identical over 7 bases. The CDR3 covers 13 residues. Germline CDR1 and CDR2: MNHEY and SVGAGI. The V and J ends lost 0 bases and 11 bases, in that order; junction bases with no gene match: 6. This CDR3 is CASSYSVGQRAFF. CDR3 nucleotides: TGTGCCAGCAGTTACTCCGTGGGACAGAGGGCTTTCTTT.

This clonotype was counted many times. This chain links TRBV7-9 with TRBJ1-2; D perhaps matches TRBD1 (6 bases). V gave up 4 bases and J gave up 7 bases, with 13 bases separating them. Looked up from germline, CDR1 is SEHNR and CDR2 is FQNEAQ (reference sequence). The CDR3 is made up of 13 amino acids. CDR3 in amino acids: CASSYGQLFGYTF. The CDR3 coding sequence is TGTGCCAGCAGCTATGGACAGTTGTTTGGCTACACCTTC.

This clonotype was seen a few times. The chain couples TRBV7-9 to TRBJ2-7; D is uncertain. CDR3 size: 13 residues. CDR1 SEHNR and CDR2 FQNEAQ come from the germline V gene (reference sequence). V was cut by 5 bases and J by 7 bases, with 15 bases left in between. The CDR3 loop reads CASSPPLFGEQYF. The CDR3 bases are TGTGCCAGCAGCCCCCCCCTATTCGGTGAGCAGTACTTC. The full variable domain, rest sourced from reference TRBV7-9 and TRBJ2-7, is DTGVSQNPRHKITKRGQNVTFRCDPISEHNRLYWYRQTLGQGPEFLTYFQNEAQLEKSRLLSDRFSAERPKGSFSTLEIQRTEQGDSAMYLCASSPPLFGEQYFGPGTRLTVT.

Note on this clonotype: A much larger clone lies one base from this, so it may be a read error. The chain recombines TRBV9 with TRBJ2-6; TRBD1 is a possible D gene (6 bases). Germline values: CDR1 SGDLS, CDR2 YYNGEE. The CDR3 is made up of 19 amino acids. The CDR3 DNA is TGTGCCAGCAGCCCCATCGGACAGTCTACCTACTCTGGGACCAACGTCCTGACTTTC. The encoded protein is CASSPIGQSTYSGTNVLTF.

This clonotype was seen repeatedly, ten times or more. Here the CDR3 DNA reads TGTGCCAGCAGTCGGGACTCCAAAGAGACCCAGTACTTC. This gives the protein CASSRDSKETQYF. The chain is built from TRBV11-2 and TRBJ2-5; perhaps TRBD2 as D (6 bases). There are 13 residues in the CDR3. Germline CDR1 reads SGHAT; CDR2 reads FQNNGV. Deletions cut 6 bases from V and 3 bases from J, with 11 bases between.

This clonotype was found many times. The chain employs TRBV25-1 and TRBJ2-5; 8 nucleotides align to TRBD1. The CDR3 has 15 amino acids. Germline V gives CDR1 MGHDK, CDR2 SYGVNS. The J segment lost 2 bases and the V segment lost 4 bases, leaving 6 bases of the junction unmatched. DNA for the CDR3: TGTGCCAGCAGTGCCCCGACAGGGGAACAAGAGACCCAGTACTTC. Protein sequence: CASSAPTGEQETQYF.

This clonotype was seen at least ten times. CDR3 sequence: CASSLPDRGDGYTF. In nucleotides, the CDR3 is TGTGCCAGCAGCTTACCGGACAGGGGCGATGGCTACACCTTC. The J gene is TRBJ1-2, the V gene TRBV7-9; 9 bases fit TRBD1. Germline V gene sequence: CDR1 SEHNR, CDR2 FQNEAQ (reference sequence). V gave up 2 bases and J gave up 6 bases; unmatched junction bases: 4. The CDR3 runs 14 residues.

The chain's CDR3 is CASSHGEQRVEQYF. CDR3 nucleotides: TGCGCCAGCAGCCACGGTGAGCAGCGGGTCGAGCAGTACTTC. The chain employs TRBV5-1 and TRBJ2-7; maybe TRBD2 (6 bases). V lost 4 bases and J 6 bases, leaving 17 bases between the germline ends. Germline V gene lookup returns CDR1 SGHRS and CDR2 YFSETQ. The CDR3 is 14 amino acids. Complete variable domain (other parts from reference TRBV5-1 and TRBJ2-7): KAGVTQTPRYLIKTRGQQVTLSCSPISGHRSVSWYQQTPGQGLQFLFEYFSETQRNKGNFPGRFSGRQFSNSRSEMNVSTLELGDSALYLCASSHGEQRVEQYFGPGTRLTVT.

The chain has TRBV27 and TRBJ2-7; 7 nucleotides agree with TRBD2. The junction had 13 bases not matched to a gene; V was cut back by 6 bases and J by 5 bases. The CDR3 totals 15 residues. Germline assignment: CDR1 MNHEY and CDR2 SMNVEV (reference sequence). The CDR3: CASSTDKTSTHEQYF. The CDR3 region has the DNA TGTGCCAGCAGCACCGACAAGACTAGCACCCACGAGCAGTACTTC.

In this sample, this clonotype turned up a few times. V and J are TRBV10-3 and TRBJ1-2; tentative D call: TRBD1 (5 bases). Germline loops: CDR1 ENHRY, CDR2 SYGVKD. The CDR3 covers 13 residues. Between the trimmed V and J ends, which lost 7 bases and 2 bases, there was a span of 11 bases. In nucleotides, the CDR3 is TGTGCCATCACCCTACAGGAAAACTATGGCTACACCTTC. Protein sequence: CAITLQENYGYTF.